Presented here are 21 T cell receptor beta chains from one specimen sequenced in a study of cytomegalovirus exposure and HLA in healthy donors. In the PCR, 60 Vbeta and 13 Jbeta primers were used. Here immunoSEQ multiplex PCR was the method, and the copy in TCRdb shows in-frame clones only, minus some. This table lists 100,000 to 150,000 clones. Material for sequencing was PBMCs. The receptors derive from a man aged 25-45 years in good health and CMV-seronegative.

The chain uses TRBV5-4 and TRBJ2-7, with 8 bases lining up with TRBD2. The CDR3 is 14 amino acids. J was trimmed by 5 bases and V by 0 bases; bases with no gene match: 4. Germline CDR1 is SGHNT and CDR2 is YYREEE (reference sequence). The CDR3 loop reads CASSLEGTRDEQYF. In DNA form, the CDR3 reads TGTGCCAGCAGCTTGGAGGGGACTAGAGACGAGCAGTACTTC.

CDR3 DNA sequence: TGTGCCAGCTCCGCCCATACGGCTAACTATGGCTACACCTTC. It translates to CASSAHTANYGYTF. The rearrangement links TRBV14 to TRBJ1-2; no clear D. Germline V gives CDR1 SGHDN, CDR2 FVKESK. The germline V and J ends were trimmed by 8 bases and 0 bases, with 13 bases remaining between them. This CDR3 has 14 residues.

The V and J genes are TRBV6-5 and TRBJ2-3, with 8 positions matching TRBD1. The length of the CDR3 is 15 residues. Trimming at V came to 5 bases and at J to 5 bases, leaving 9 bases not matched to a gene. Germline-derived CDR1 and CDR2 are MNHEY and SVGAGI. The CDR3 DNA sequence: TGTGCCAGCAGTACCGGACAGGGATCCAGAGATACGCAGTATTTT. Amino acid sequence: CASSTGQGSRDTQYF.

V gene TRBV9 combines with J gene TRBJ2-7; 9 bases line up with TRBD2. CDR3 length: 15 amino acids. The germline gives CDR1 SGDLS, CDR2 YYNGEE. Germline trimming cut 4 bases from V and 3 bases from J; bases unmatched to any gene: 8. The CDR3 nucleotides read TGTGCCAGCAGCCCCACTAGCGGGCCCGACTACGAGCAGTACTTC. It specifies CASSPTSGPDYEQYF.

The chain is built from TRBV19 and TRBJ2-7, with 7 bases matching TRBD1. CDR3 size: 12 residues. Trimming at V came to 6 bases and at J to 9 bases, leaving 8 bases not matched to a gene. The germline V gene has CDR1 LNHDA and CDR2 SQIVND (reference sequence). CDR3 DNA: TGTGCCAGTAGAGACAGGGAAGACATGCAGTACTTC. This encodes CASRDREDMQYF.

V gene TRBV7-8 combines with J gene TRBJ1-2; D is unclear. Germline CDR1 SGHVS, CDR2 FQNEAQ. The V gene lost 1 base and the J gene lost 8 bases, with 14 bases spanning the gap. There are 14 residues in the CDR3. CDR3 residues: CASSLVSRSGGYTF. For the CDR3, the DNA is TGTGCCAGCAGCTTAGTGAGCAGGTCAGGCGGCTACACCTTC.

The chain couples TRBV5-5 to TRBJ1-2; unclear D gene. V gave up 4 bases and J gave up 6 bases, with 13 bases separating them. Germline V gene sequence: CDR1 SGHKS, CDR2 YYEKEE (reference sequence). There are 13 residues in the CDR3. CDR3 loop: CASSPAGFNGYTF. As DNA, the CDR3 is TGTGCCAGCAGCCCGGCGGGATTCAATGGCTACACCTTC.

The V and J genes are TRBV28 and TRBJ2-7; D is perhaps TRBD1 (6 bases). The CDR3 has 16 residues. Germline lookup yields CDR1 MDHEN and CDR2 SYDVKM. V was pared by 4 bases and J by 4 bases, with 20 bases between. This CDR3 reads CASSSPTGRIKYEQYF. As DNA, the CDR3 is TGTGCCAGCAGTTCCCCAACAGGGAGAATCAAGTACGAGCAGTACTTC.

This chain connects TRBV19 to TRBJ1-4; D unresolved. The CDR3 is made up of 15 amino acids. The germline V gene has CDR1 LNHDA and CDR2 SQIVND (reference sequence). The V end lost 4 bases, the J end lost 0 bases, and 9 bases lay between the germline ends. In DNA, the CDR3 is TGTGCCAGTAGTACGGAGGTTGCAACTAATGAAAAACTGTTTTTT. As protein: CASSTEVATNEKLFF.

The gene calls are TRBV7-9 and TRBJ1-1; D not certain. Germline-derived CDR1 and CDR2 are SEHNR and FQNEAQ (reference sequence). Trimming shortened V by 3 bases and J by 8 bases, and 13 bases separated the two germline ends. The CDR3 runs 13 residues. The CDR3 DNA follows: TGTGCCAGCAGCTTCGGGTCAATCGGCGAAGCTTTCTTT. This gives the protein CASSFGSIGEAFF.

J is TRBJ1-1 and V is TRBV29-1; D is perhaps TRBD1 (6 bases). From germline, CDR1 is SQVTM and CDR2 ANQGSEA. CDR3 length equals 13 residues. Trimming pared 7 bases from V and 7 bases from J, leaving 19 bases between. CDR3 DNA sequence: TGCAGCGCTGAGGTGGGGGCCCCGAGTGAAGCTTTCTTT. Translated, it gives CSAEVGAPSEAFF.

This chain uses TRBV7-9 with TRBJ1-1; D gene uncertain. V lost 1 base to trimming and J lost 0 bases, with 6 bases between them. The V gene's germline CDR1 is SEHNR and CDR2 FQNEAQ (reference sequence). The CDR3 contains 14 residues. The CDR3 nucleotides are TGTGCCAGCAGCTTAGAATTAATGAACACTGAAGCTTTCTTT. As protein: CASSLELMNTEAFF.

The V call is TRBV14, the J call TRBJ2-5; no definite D call. With 1 base removed from V and 5 bases from J, the gap between germline ends came to 5 bases. Germline CDR1 is SGHDN and CDR2 is FVKESK. The CDR3 loop spans 12 amino acids. This chain's CDR3 is CASSQVFETQYF. CDR3 nucleotide sequence: TGTGCCAGCAGCCAAGTCTTCGAGACCCAGTACTTC.

This rearrangement joins TRBV7-9 to TRBJ1-1, with 7 bases matching TRBD1. V shed 5 bases and J 3 bases; nucleotides not matched to a gene: 6. CDR1 is SEHNR and CDR2 is FQNEAQ in the germline V gene (reference sequence). CDR3 length equals 14 residues. The CDR3 spells CASSHRTGYTEAFF. The CDR3 region has the DNA TGTGCCAGCAGCCATAGGACAGGCTACACTGAAGCTTTCTTT.

The chain has TRBV7-3 and TRBJ2-2; D is perhaps TRBD2 (5 bases). The CDR3 is 14 amino acids. Germline CDR1 reads SGHTA; CDR2 reads FQGTGA. V was trimmed by 2 bases and J by 6 bases, leaving 10 bases between them. The CDR3 region has the DNA TGTGCCAGCAGCTTAGAGGGCCTATCCGGGGAGCTGTTTTTT. It is translated as CASSLEGLSGELFF.

Written as DNA, the CDR3 is TGTGCCAGTAGTATAGTGGGGGACAGCAACGTCTATGGCTACACCTTC. This translates into CASSIVGDSNVYGYTF. The V call is TRBV19, the J call TRBJ1-2, with 7 positions matching TRBD1. Trimming cost V 1 base and J 4 bases; bases outside gene matches: 9. Germline CDR1 is LNHDA and CDR2 is SQIVND (reference sequence). The CDR3 loop spans 16 amino acids.

The chain couples TRBV11-2 to TRBJ2-7; TRBD1 is a possible D gene (5 bases). The CDR3 sequence is 15 residues long. Germline V gene data show CDR1 as SGHAT and CDR2 as FQNNGV. V was trimmed by 1 base and J by 2 bases, leaving 12 bases between them. Here the CDR3 DNA reads TGTGCCAGCAGCTTAGCCGCAGGGTCTACCTACGAGCAGTACTTC. Its protein product is CASSLAAGSTYEQYF.

A note on this clone: The junction differs from germline at one of its ends, possibly a read error. The chain joins TRBV2 to TRBJ2-7; 8 positions match TRBD1. The CDR3 extends over 10 amino acids. CDR1 SNHLY and CDR2 FYNNEI come from the germline V gene. The CDR3 sequence is CASRGTGQDF. CDR3 nucleotide sequence: TGTGCCAGCCGAGGGACAGGTCAGGACTTC.

The chain uses TRBV10-3 and TRBJ1-2; maybe TRBD1 (5 bases). The CDR3 is 14 residues long. The germline gives CDR1 ENHRY, CDR2 SYGVKD. The V end lost 6 bases, the J end lost 5 bases, and 16 bases lay between the germline ends. CDR3 nucleotide sequence: TGTGCCATCAGCGACAGCTTCGATACTTATGGCTACACCTTC. Encoded protein: CAISDSFDTYGYTF.

The CDR3 bases are TGTGCCAGCAGTTTAAGTGCGGGGAGGTCCTACGAGCAGTACTTC. As protein: CASSLSAGRSYEQYF. This chain links TRBV28 with TRBJ2-7; tentative D call: TRBD2 (6 bases). This CDR3 region has 15 residues. V lost 2 bases to trimming and J lost 1 base, with 12 bases between them. CDR1 and CDR2 (germline): MDHEN, SYDVKM.

The rearrangement links TRBV7-9 to TRBJ2-5; TRBD1 matches at 8 bases. This CDR3 has 16 residues. With 2 bases clipped from V and 4 bases from J, the junction kept 9 bases outside the gene matches. Germline V gives CDR1 SEHNR, CDR2 FQNEAQ (reference sequence). This CDR3 reads CASSLLWGRGRETQYF. The CDR3 nucleotides are TGTGCCAGCAGCTTACTCTGGGGCAGGGGGCGAGAGACCCAGTACTTC.